These 24 T cell receptor beta chains were all obtained from the same sample, sequenced in a study of T cell responses to AZD1222 COVID-19 vaccine. Method: immunoSEQ multiplex PCR; TCRdb's copy keeps in-frame clones and lacks some. The sample has approximately 80,000 clones; 80% to 90% are singletons. The sequences come from peripheral blood, collected 28 days after the second AZD1222 dose. The receptors originated from an adult who received the AZD1222 COVID-19 vaccine.

The rearrangement links TRBV7-2 to TRBJ2-2, with a tentative D call TRBD2 (6 bases). This CDR3 contains 16 residues. Germline V gene data show CDR1 as SGHTA and CDR2 as FQGNSA. V shed 8 bases and J shed 3 bases, with 19 bases lying between them. The CDR3, as DNA: TGTGCCAGCCCCCCGCTGGTGGGGGGTCACACCGGGGAGCTGTTTTTT. It is translated as CASPPLVGGHTGELFF.

The CDR3 reads CASSLDRAAYEQYF. DNA for the CDR3: TGTGCCAGCAGCTTAGACAGGGCAGCCTACGAGCAGTACTTC. The chain recombines TRBV7-8 with TRBJ2-7, with D possibly matching TRBD1 (6 bases). Trimming removed 1 base from V and 2 bases from J, with 9 bases in between. From germline, CDR1 is SGHVS and CDR2 FQNEAQ. There are 14 residues in the CDR3.

A note on this clone: In the same sample, other DNA sequences code for this CDR3. This chain uses TRBV18 with TRBJ2-3, with D possibly being TRBD2 (5 bases). From germline, CDR1 is KGHSH and CDR2 LQKENI. The CDR3 consists of 15 residues. Trimming cost V 2 bases and J 1 base, with 10 bases left between them. CDR3 nucleotide sequence: TGTGCCAGCTCACCAAGCCGGGGTGGCACAGATACGCAGTATTTT. Its protein is CASSPSRGGTDTQYF. Variable domain in full (rest from reference TRBV18 and TRBJ2-3): NAGVMQNPRHLVRRRGQEARLRCSPMKGHSHVYWYRQLPEEGLKFMVYLQKENIIDESGMPKERFSAEFPKEGPSILRIQQVVRGDSAAYFCASSPSRGGTDTQYFGPGTRLTVL.

The gene calls are TRBV5-4 and TRBJ2-3; D uncertain. CDR1 is SGHNT, CDR2 YYREEE, per germline (reference sequence). V was clipped by 0 bases and J by 4 bases, with 3 bases between them. The CDR3 totals 12 residues. CDR3 protein: CASSLVSDTQYF. The DNA of the CDR3 is TGTGCCAGCAGCTTGGTATCAGATACGCAGTATTTT.

V usage is TRBV9 and J usage is TRBJ1-2, with 8 bases lining up with TRBD1. V shed 4 bases, J shed 8 bases, and the junction held 10 bases outside the gene matches. There are 14 residues in the CDR3. The germline CDR1 and CDR2 sequences are SGDLS and YYNGEE. CDR3 residues: CASSIFSGGAGYTF. The CDR3 DNA reads TGTGCCAGCAGCATATTCTCAGGGGGCGCGGGCTACACCTTC.

V and J are TRBV19 and TRBJ1-4; D is perhaps TRBD1 (6 bases). Deletions cut 5 bases from V and 7 bases from J, with 17 bases between. The germline V gene encodes CDR1 LNHDA and CDR2 SQIVND (reference sequence). This CDR3 contains 15 residues. CDR3 in amino acids: CASSAQTGRGEKLFF. The DNA for the CDR3 is TGTGCCAGTAGTGCGCAGACAGGACGGGGTGAAAAACTGTTTTTT.

The chain employs TRBV30 and TRBJ2-7; D assignment may be TRBD1 or TRBD2 (5 bases each). Germline CDR1 is GTSNPN and CDR2 is SVGIG (reference sequence). The CDR3 length is 11 residues. Trimming shortened V by 3 bases and J by 12 bases, and 15 bases separated the two germline ends. CDR3 residues: CAWRLGQRWYF. In DNA, the CDR3 is TGTGCCTGGAGACTAGGACAAAGATGGTACTTC.

This clone was detected once. The genes are TRBV3-1 (or the pseudogene TRBV3-2) and TRBJ2-7; D may match TRBD1 or TRBD2 (5 bases each). Deletions cut 3 bases from V and 2 bases from J, with 11 bases between. Germline CDR1 is LGHDT and CDR2 is YNNKEL (reference sequence). The CDR3 sequence is 14 residues long. The chain's CDR3 is CASSQGPLTYEQYF. The CDR3 DNA reads TGTGCCAGCAGCCAGGGACCTCTTACCTACGAGCAGTACTTC.

The DNA of the CDR3 is TGTGCCAGTAGTCGGGGGACAGGGGAGCGTGGCTACACCTTC. It yields the protein CASSRGTGERGYTF. The rearrangement joins TRBV19 to TRBJ1-2, with 10 bases aligning to TRBD1. The germline gives CDR1 LNHDA, CDR2 SQIVND (reference sequence). The CDR3 is 14 residues long. Trimming removed 5 bases from V and 7 bases from J; junction bases left unmatched: 7.

This chain links TRBV15 with TRBJ2-7; 9 bases match TRBD1. The V gene end was trimmed by 3 bases and the J gene end by 4 bases; junction bases not matched to a gene: 13. CDR1 LNHNV and CDR2 YYDKDF come from the germline V gene (reference sequence). This CDR3 is 17 amino acids long. CDR3 sequence (DNA): TGTGCCACCAGCAGGGAATTCGGACAGGGGAATAAGTACGAGCAGTACTTC. Its translation is CATSREFGQGNKYEQYF.

This chain joins TRBV7-8 and TRBJ2-7; D remains ambiguous. The CDR3 sequence is 13 residues long. Deletions cut 6 bases from V and 0 bases from J, with 9 bases between. CDR1 SGHVS and CDR2 FQNEAQ come from the germline V gene. The CDR3 here is CASRYTSSYEQYF. The DNA of the CDR3 is TGTGCCAGCAGGTACACCAGCTCCTACGAGCAGTACTTC.

The gene calls are TRBV6-5 and TRBJ1-4, with 7 bases fitting TRBD1. The CDR3 totals 15 residues. CDR1 MNHEY and CDR2 SVGAGI come from the germline V gene. Trimming cost V 5 bases and J 10 bases; bases outside gene matches: 13. Written as DNA, the CDR3 is TGTGCCAGCAGTAGTCGGACAGGCTCCTATGGAAAACTGTTTTTT. Its protein product is CASSSRTGSYGKLFF.

The chain uses TRBV6-1 and TRBJ2-3; 7 nucleotides line up with TRBD2. V was clipped by 2 bases and J by 5 bases; unmatched bases: 1. The CDR3 contains 13 residues. The germline CDR1 and CDR2 sequences are MNHNS and SASEGT. The CDR3 here is CASSELAEDTQYF. CDR3 nucleotide sequence: TGTGCCAGCAGTGAACTAGCGGAAGATACGCAGTATTTT.

The V gene is TRBV4-1, the J gene TRBJ1-5, with 7 bases fitting TRBD1. Unmatched junction bases numbered 8, after V lost 1 base and J lost 11 bases. Germline V gene data show CDR1 as MGHRA and CDR2 as YSYEKL. This CDR3 is 14 amino acids long. This chain's CDR3 is CASSQVGQGDTQHF. CDR3 nucleotide sequence: TGCGCCAGCAGCCAAGTTGGCCAGGGGGATACCCAGCATTTT.

This clone occurred a few times. This chain joins TRBV11-3 and TRBJ2-1; possibly TRBD2 for D (6 bases). V was cut by 5 bases and J by 7 bases, with 21 bases left in between. The CDR3 extends over 16 amino acids. Germline values: CDR1 SGHNT, CDR2 YENEEA. CDR3 DNA: TGTGCCAGCAGCCTGCGCGGGACCGAGCTAAGTAATGAGCAGTTCTTC. Translated, it gives CASSLRGTELSNEQFF.

In DNA, the CDR3 is TGCGCCAGTAAAGCCGGGGGCGGGATGTCTGAAGCTTTCTTT. Protein sequence: CASKAGGGMSEAFF. J is TRBJ1-1 and V is TRBV10-2; tentatively, D is TRBD1 (6 bases). Germline V gene lookup returns CDR1 WSHSY and CDR2 SAAADI. The CDR3 consists of 14 residues. V lost 9 bases and J lost 6, with 20 bases in between.

The chain links TRBV9 to TRBJ1-2; no clear D. Per the germline V gene, CDR1 is SGDLS and CDR2 is YYNGEE. V dropped 2 bases and J dropped 2 bases, with 10 bases sitting between them. The CDR3 has 14 residues. The CDR3 is CASSVSPENYGYTF. The CDR3 DNA follows: TGTGCCAGCAGCGTTAGCCCGGAGAACTATGGCTACACCTTC. Variable domain in full (rest from reference TRBV9 and TRBJ1-2): DSGVTQTPKHLITATGQRVTLRCSPRSGDLSVYWYQQSLDQGLQFLIQYYNGEERAKGNILERFSAQQFPDLHSELNLSSLELGDSALYFCASSVSPENYGYTFGSGTRLTVV.

The chain is built from TRBV28 and TRBJ2-3, with D possibly TRBD1 on 6 matching bases. The CDR3 has 15 residues. Per the germline V gene, CDR1 is MDHEN and CDR2 is SYDVKM. The V gene lost 6 bases and the J gene lost 4 bases, with 17 bases spanning the gap. The CDR3 protein is CASSQGTLGADTQYF. The CDR3 coding sequence is TGTGCCAGCAGCCAAGGGACACTCGGGGCAGATACGCAGTATTTT.

The J gene is TRBJ2-1, the V gene TRBV6-4; 13 bases are a match to TRBD2. Germline lookup yields CDR1 MRHNA and CDR2 SNTAGT. J was trimmed by 9 bases and V by 6 bases; bases with no gene match: 5. The CDR3 has 14 amino acids. The CDR3 region has the DNA TGTGCCAGCAGAGGACTAGCGGGAGATCCTGAGCAGTTCTTC. It codes for CASRGLAGDPEQFF.

In this sample, this clone turned up a few times. The chain combines TRBV3-1 (or the pseudogene TRBV3-2) with TRBJ2-3, with TRBD2 as a possible D gene (6 bases). This CDR3 region has 12 residues. Germline CDR1 LGHDT, CDR2 YNNKEL (reference sequence). Trimming removed 6 bases from V and 6 bases from J, with 10 bases in between. The DNA of the CDR3 is TGTGCCAGCAGGGGACTGGGGGATACGCAGTATTTT. It codes for CASRGLGDTQYF.

The rearrangement uses TRBV28 and TRBJ2-1; 11 bases align to TRBD2. J lost 12 bases, V lost 6 bases, and 4 bases had no gene match. CDR3 size: 12 residues. From germline, CDR1 is MDHEN and CDR2 SYDVKM. This chain's CDR3 is CASRLAGVPQFF. CDR3 nucleotide sequence: TGTGCCAGCAGACTAGCGGGAGTCCCGCAGTTCTTC.

The rearrangement uses TRBV6-5 and TRBJ2-7; TRBD1 aligns across 7 bases. Looked up from germline, CDR1 is MNHEY and CDR2 is SVGAGI. The CDR3 is 13 residues long. V shed 6 bases and J 7 bases; nucleotides not matched to a gene: 9. CDR3 sequence: CASRGTVVWEQYF. CDR3 sequence (DNA): TGTGCCAGCAGGGGGACAGTCGTTTGGGAGCAGTACTTC.

The rearrangement joins TRBV19 to TRBJ2-2; 9 bases fit TRBD2. This CDR3 has 18 amino acids. Germline V gives CDR1 LNHDA, CDR2 SQIVND (reference sequence). Unmatched junction bases numbered 10, after V lost 0 bases and J lost 5 bases. CDR3 region: CASSIDRSGGGRTGELFF. The CDR3, as DNA: TGTGCCAGTAGTATAGATCGTAGCGGGGGCGGGAGGACCGGGGAGCTGTTTTTT. Supplemented by reference TRBV19 and TRBJ2-2, the full variable domain reads DGGITQSPKYLFRKEGQNVTLSCEQNLNHDAMYWYRQDPGQGLRLIYYSQIVNDFQKGDIAEGYSVSREKKESFPLTVTSAQKNPTAFYLCASSIDRSGGGRTGELFFGEGSRLTVL.

The chain couples TRBV6-6 to TRBJ2-3, with D possibly matching TRBD2 (6 bases). The V gene lost 2 bases and the J gene lost 2 bases, with 11 bases spanning the gap. CDR1 is MNHNY, CDR2 SVGAGI, per germline (reference sequence). This CDR3 has 15 amino acids. The CDR3 reads CASSYGTGDTDTQYF. The CDR3 DNA follows: TGTGCCAGCAGTTACGGGACGGGGGACACAGATACGCAGTATTTT.